Listed below are T cell receptor beta chains from one sample, sequenced in a study of blood T cell repertoires in COVID-19. Method: immunoSEQ multiplex PCR; TCRdb's copy keeps in-frame clones and lacks some. The sample contains around 55,000 clones, almost 90% of which appear only once. The sequenced sample was peripheral blood. These receptors came from a man in his sixties with active COVID-19. CDR3s include the opening cysteine and the closing phenylalanine or tryptophan. D genes are given only for firm matches.

j_call v_call d_call cdr3_aa
TRBJ2-3 TRBV10-3 TRBD2 CAIGLAGGTDTQYF
TRBJ2-3 TRBV11-3 . CASSREGRSTDTQYF
TRBJ2-1 TRBV4-1 TRBD1 CASSQDPGQGWNEQFF
TRBJ2-1 TRBV7-9 . CASSLGNSYNEQFF
TRBJ2-3 TRBV19 TRBD2 CASSNWKREEPDTQYF
TRBJ1-3 TRBV19 TRBD1 CASTVTGYPLSGNTIYF
TRBJ1-5 TRBV12-5 . CASGLGQATNQPQHF
TRBJ2-7 TRBV4-1 TRBD2 CASSQSGGISYEQYF
TRBJ1-2 TRBV27 TRBD1 CASSLTGQGGGYTF
TRBJ2-5 TRBV5-1 TRBD2 CASRPNSLAGAKTQYF
TRBJ2-1 TRBV20-1 . CSASSHNEQFF
TRBJ1-1 TRBV11-3 . CASSAFGETTEAFF
TRBJ1-1 TRBV29-1 . CSGGGRGGTEAFF
TRBJ2-1 TRBV3-1/TRBV3-2 . CASSQDYYSGNYNEQFF
TRBJ1-3 TRBV6-5 . CASTRGYSGNTIYF
TRBJ2-5 TRBV7-3 . CASSSDRQETQYF
TRBJ2-5 TRBV14 . CASSQVWSTSQETQYF
TRBJ2-7 TRBV15 . CATSRGGGSYEQYF
TRBJ2-7 TRBV9 . CASSVLGFSYEQYF
TRBJ2-3 TRBV6-2/TRBV6-3 TRBD2 CASSFSGRALTDTQYF
TRBJ2-1 TRBV7-8 TRBD2 CASSQNSGSFNEQFF
TRBJ1-4 TRBV27 . CASSLAGANEKLFF
TRBJ2-1 TRBV9 TRBD2 CASSARTSALGEQFF
TRBJ2-1 TRBV6-5 . CASSKPTANNEQFF
TRBJ2-3 TRBV27 TRBD2 CASSLLREVPDTQYF
TRBJ2-1 TRBV9 TRBD2 CASSGGLAGGREQFF